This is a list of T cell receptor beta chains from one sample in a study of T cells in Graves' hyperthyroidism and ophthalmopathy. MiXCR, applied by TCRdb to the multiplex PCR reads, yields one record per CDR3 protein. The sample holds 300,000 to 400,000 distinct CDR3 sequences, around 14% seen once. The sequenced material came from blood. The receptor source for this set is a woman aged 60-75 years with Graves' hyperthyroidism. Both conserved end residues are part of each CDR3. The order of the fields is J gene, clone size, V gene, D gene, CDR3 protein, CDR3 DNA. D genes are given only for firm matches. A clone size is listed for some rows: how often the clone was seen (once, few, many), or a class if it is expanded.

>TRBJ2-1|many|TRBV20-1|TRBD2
CSAISGRADEQFF
TGCAGTGCTATTAGCGGGAGGGCAGATGAGCAGTTCTTC
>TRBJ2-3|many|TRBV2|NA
CASSEATLGDTQYF
TGTGCCAGCAGTGAAGCTACCTTAGGGGATACGCAGTATTTT
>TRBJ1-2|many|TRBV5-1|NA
CASSFGQNYGYTF
TGCGCCAGCAGCTTCGGACAGAACTATGGCTACACCTTC
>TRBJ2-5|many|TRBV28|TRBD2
CASSFIGRGRETQYF
TGTGCCAGCAGTTTCATCGGGAGGGGTCGAGAGACCCAGTACTTC
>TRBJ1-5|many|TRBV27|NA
CASSLTGGQPQHF
TGTGCCAGCAGTTTGACAGGAGGTCAGCCCCAGCATTTT
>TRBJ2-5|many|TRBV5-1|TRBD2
CASSRAGDEGETQYF
TGCGCCAGCAGCAGAGCGGGAGACGAAGGAGAGACCCAGTACTTC
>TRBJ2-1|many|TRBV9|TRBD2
CASSVGGLAGGNEQFF
TGTGCCAGCAGCGTAGGAGGACTAGCGGGAGGGAATGAGCAGTTCTTC
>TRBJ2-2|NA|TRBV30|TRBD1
CAWSKGTGDWTGELFF
TGTGCCTGGAGCAAAGGGACAGGGGATTGGACCGGGGAGCTGTTTTTT
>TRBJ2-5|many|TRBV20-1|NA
CSARASLQETQYF
TGCAGTGCTAGAGCTAGCCTACAAGAGACCCAGTACTTC
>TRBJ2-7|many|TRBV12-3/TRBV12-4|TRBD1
CASSRGTGVSNEQYF
TGTGCCAGCAGCCGCGGGACAGGGGTCTCCAACGAGCAGTACTTC
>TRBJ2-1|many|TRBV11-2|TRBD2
CASSLMGGRAYNEQFF
TGTGCCAGCAGCTTGATGGGCGGGAGGGCCTACAATGAGCAGTTCTTC
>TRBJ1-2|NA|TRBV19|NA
CASRAPVGYGGYTF
TGTGCCAGTAGAGCGCCGGTGGGTTATGGTGGCTACACCTTC
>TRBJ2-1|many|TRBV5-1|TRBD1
CASSLRPGQGVYNEQFF
TGCGCCAGCAGCTTGAGACCGGGACAGGGGGTCTACAATGAGCAGTTCTTC
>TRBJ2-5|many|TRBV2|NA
CASSEAGGVGTQYF
TGTGCCAGCAGTGAAGCGGGAGGAGTAGGGACCCAGTACTTC
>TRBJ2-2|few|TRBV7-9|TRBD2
CASSRPLAANTGELFF
TGTGCCAGCAGCCGTCCACTAGCGGCGAACACCGGGGAGCTGTTTTTT
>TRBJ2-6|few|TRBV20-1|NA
CSASRGFGANVLTF
TGCAGTGCTAGTAGGGGGTTTGGGGCCAACGTCCTGACTTTC
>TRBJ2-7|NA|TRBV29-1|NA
CSVVQGGQYF
TGCAGCGTTGTCCAGGGGGGGCAGTACTTC
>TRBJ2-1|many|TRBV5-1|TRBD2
CASSTAGAINEQFF
TGCGCCAGCAGCACGGCGGGAGCCATCAATGAGCAGTTCTTC
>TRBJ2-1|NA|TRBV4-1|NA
CASSHPNIDEQFF
TGCGCCAGCAGCCATCCTAATATAGATGAGCAGTTCTTC
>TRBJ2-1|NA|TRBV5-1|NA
CTSSWTRSGEAPYNEQFF
TGCACCAGCAGCTGGACGCGGAGCGGAGAGGCCCCCTACAATGAGCAGTTCTTC
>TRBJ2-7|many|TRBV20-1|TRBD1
CSASPTTGGASYEQYF
TGCAGTGCTAGCCCCACGACAGGGGGCGCATCCTACGAGCAGTACTTC
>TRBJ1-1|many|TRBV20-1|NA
CSALAFTLNTEAFF
TGCAGTGCCCTGGCCTTTACGCTGAACACTGAAGCTTTCTTT
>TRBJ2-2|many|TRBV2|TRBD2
CASIASGNTGELFF
TGTGCCAGCATCGCTAGCGGGAACACCGGGGAGCTGTTTTTT
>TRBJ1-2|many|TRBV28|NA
CASIPGSGDYGYTF
TGTGCCAGCATCCCTGGTTCAGGAGACTATGGCTACACCTTC
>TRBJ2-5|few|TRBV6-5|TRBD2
CASSYWAGGSQETQYF
TGTGCCAGCAGTTACTGGGCGGGAGGGAGCCAAGAGACCCAGTACTTC
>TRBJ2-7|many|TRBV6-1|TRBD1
CASSEADRGTYEQYF
TGTGCCAGCAGTGAAGCGGACAGGGGCACCTACGAGCAGTACTTC
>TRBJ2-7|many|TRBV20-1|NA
CSARDIQSLAMTEQYF
TGCAGTGCTAGAGACATACAGTCGCTAGCTATGACCGAGCAGTACTTC
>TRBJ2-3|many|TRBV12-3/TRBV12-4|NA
CASGRGTDTQYF
TGTGCCAGCGGCCGCGGCACAGATACGCAGTATTTT
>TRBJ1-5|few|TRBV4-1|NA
CASSQDGQDGLQPQHF
TGCGCCAGCAGCCAAGATGGGCAGGACGGGTTACAGCCCCAGCATTTT
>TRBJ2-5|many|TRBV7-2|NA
CASSLTRTRRETQYF
TGTGCCAGCAGCTTAACCCGGACACGAAGAGAGACCCAGTACTTC
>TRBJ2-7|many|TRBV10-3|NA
CATREAPGAYEQYF
TGTGCCACCCGCGAGGCTCCAGGGGCCTACGAGCAGTACTTC
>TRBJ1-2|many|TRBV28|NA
CASSEGLGYGYTF
TGTGCCAGCAGCGAGGGGCTCGGCTATGGCTACACCTTC
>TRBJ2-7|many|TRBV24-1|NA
CATSDPGTSTYEQYF
TGTGCCACCAGTGATCCCGGGACAAGCACCTACGAGCAGTACTTC
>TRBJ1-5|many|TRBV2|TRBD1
CASSETGTGGQPQHF
TGTGCCAGCAGTGAAACCGGGACAGGGGGTCAGCCCCAGCATTTT
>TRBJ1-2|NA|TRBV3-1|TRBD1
CASSQLTGQGNYGYTF
TGTGCCAGCAGCCAACTCACCGGACAGGGGAACTATGGCTACACCTTC
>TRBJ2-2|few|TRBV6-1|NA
CASNPDLVAVANTGELFF
TGTGCCAGCAACCCGGACCTCGTGGCAGTCGCGAACACCGGGGAGCTGTTTTTT
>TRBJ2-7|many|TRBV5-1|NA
CASSLRSVGSYEQYF
TGCGCCAGCAGCTTGAGGAGCGTCGGCTCCTACGAGCAGTACTTC
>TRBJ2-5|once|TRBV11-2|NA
CASSLGGEQETQYF
TGTGCCAGCAGCTTGGGGGGAGAGCAAGAGACCCAGTACTTC